The 32 T cell receptor beta chains below all came from one sample that was sequenced in a study of tumor-infiltrating lymphocytes in primary liver carcinoma. A constant-region primer served to make TCR beta cDNA from roughly 500 ng total RNA. Libraries of TCR beta came from three nested multiplex PCR rounds with slightly modified ARM-PCR. Forward primers for TRBV1-TRBV30 and a C-beta reverse primer served the first two PCR rounds, at about 11 cycles each. TCRdb independently ran MiXCR on the multiplex PCR reads; one entry per CDR3 protein. Here the sample spans about 30,000 distinct CDR3 sequences, around 70% being singletons. Co-extraction of RNA and DNA was performed on roughly 17-32 mg of unsorted bulk tissue. The source material was liver tumor tissue from sampling region 3. Subset reported: tumor region T3, left-lateral pole. The origin of the receptors is a woman aged 25 to 45 with primary liver carcinoma and hepatitis B virus infection.

A word on this clonotype: Since the CDR3 does not end with the conserved phenylalanine or tryptophan, this likely comes from a read error. This sequence joins TRBV11-2 and TRBJ2-5; 7 positions agree with TRBD2. This CDR3 spans 13 amino acids. V lost 8 bases to trimming and J lost 0 bases; unmatched junction nucleotides: 3. Germline V gene sequence: CDR1 SGHAT, CDR2 FQNNGV. The CDR3 DNA reads as TGTGCCAGCGGGGGGAGGGACCAAGAGACCCAGTACCTC. This sequence encodes CASGGRDQETQYL.

V and J are TRBV11-2 and TRBJ1-6, with D possibly TRBD1 on 5 matching bases. The V end lost 8 bases, the J end lost 3 bases, and 17 bases lay between the germline ends. CDR1 is SGHAT and CDR2 is FQNNGV in the germline V gene. The CDR3 totals 16 residues. CDR3 residues: CASGLGRDHYNSPLHF. The DNA for the CDR3 is TGTGCCAGCGGCCTTGGTCGGGACCACTATAATTCACCCCTCCACTTT.

Points on this clonotype: One end of the junction is discordant with germline, which a read error may explain. The V and J genes are TRBV29-1 and TRBJ2-1; D gene unclear. The CDR3 covers 12 residues. CDR1 is SQVTM, CDR2 ANQGSEA, per germline. DNA of the CDR3: TGCAGCGTTCAGGATAGCTACAATAAGCAGTTCTTC. It yields the protein CSVQDSYNKQFF.

This clonotype was recorded a few times. A read error may account for a junction end that differs from germline. V usage is TRBV10-3 and J usage is TRBJ2-3, with 10 bases that match TRBD1. This CDR3 has 15 residues. Germline V gene data show CDR1 as ENHRY and CDR2 as SYGVKD. The CDR3 bases are TGTGTCATCAGTGAACCCGGGACAGGGGCCGATACACAGTATTTT. Translation gives CVISEPGTGADTQYF.

This clonotype was detected a few times. A much larger clone differs from this one at a single base, so this may be a read error. Likely a read error: the CDR3 ends without its conserved phenylalanine or tryptophan. The chain joins TRBV28 to TRBJ2-3; D possibly corresponds to TRBD2 (5 bases). This CDR3 is built from 13 residues. CDR1 is MDHEN, CDR2 SYDVKM, per germline. V dropped 5 bases and J dropped 7 bases, with 13 bases sitting between them. The CDR3 nucleotides are TGTGCCAGCAGTCAAACTAGATTAAATACGCAGTATTGT. It translates to CASSQTRLNTQYC.

Worth noting for this clonotype: This may be a read error: a much more frequent sequence differs by one nucleotide. The chain links TRBV11-2 to TRBJ2-2; TRBD2 matches 13 bases. The CDR3 runs to 19 residues. Germline loops: CDR1 SGHAT, CDR2 FQNNGV. CDR3 nucleotide sequence: TGTGCCGGCAGCCCCGACCTCGGGACTAGCGGGATGGGGACCTGGGAGCTGTTTTTT. Protein sequence: CAGSPDLGTSGMGTWELFF.

The chain recombines TRBV29-1 with TRBJ1-1; 7 positions match TRBD1. V was clipped by 8 bases and J by 12 bases; unmatched bases: 15. Germline-derived CDR1 and CDR2 are SQVTM and ANQGSEA. CDR3 length: 12 residues. This CDR3 is CSIETGSTETFF. CDR3 in DNA: TGCAGCATCGAGACAGGGAGCACCGAAACTTTCTTT. Full variable domain (outside the CDR3, taken from reference TRBV29-1 and TRBJ1-1): SAVISQKPSRDICQRGTSLTIQCQVDSQVTMMFWYRQQPGQSLTLIATANQGSEATYESGFVIDKFPISRPNLTFSTLTVSNMSPEDSSIYLCSIETGSTETFFGQGTRLTVV.

This clonotype was seen only once. A much larger clone lies one base from this, so it may be a read error. This sequence joins TRBV11-1 and TRBJ2-1; 9 bases agree with TRBD2. Germline assignment: CDR1 SGHAT and CDR2 FQDESV (reference sequence). The length of the CDR3 is 18 residues. The V and J ends lost 2 bases and 1 base, in that order; junction bases with no gene match: 9. This CDR3 is CASSLYLSAGGSYNEQFF. Written as DNA, the CDR3 is TGTGCCAGCAGCTTATACCTCTCCGCGGGAGGGTCCTACAATGAGCAGTTCTTC.

As regards this clonotype: As the CDR3 is not closed by the conserved phenylalanine or tryptophan, this likely results from a read error. V and J are TRBV11-2 and TRBJ2-2; no reliable D call. The CDR3 has 15 residues. Germline V gene sequence: CDR1 SGHAT, CDR2 FQNNGV. The DNA of the CDR3 is TGTGCCAGCAGCGTAGAGATAAGGGACACCGGGGAGCTGTTTCTT. This codes for CASSVEIRDTGELFL.

A word on this clonotype: A junction end diverges from the germline sequence, so it may reflect a read error. CDR3 region: CASSEILPGGAANTGEPFF. CDR3 nucleotide sequence: TGTGCCAGCAGTGAAATCCTTCCCGGGGGCGCCGCGAATACCGGGGAGCCGTTTTTT. The chain carries TRBV6-1 and TRBJ2-2; D possibly matches TRBD1 or TRBD2 (6 bases each). CDR1 is MNHNS, CDR2 SASEGT, per germline. The CDR3 totals 19 residues.

Worth noting for this clonotype: A much more abundant neighbour one base away suggests this may be a read error. In this CDR3 the conserved last residue, phenylalanine or tryptophan, is missing, so a read error is likely. The DNA is omitted, as the CDR3 cannot be located on it reliably, and the CDR3 follows TCRdb's listing. V usage is TRBV11-2 and J usage is TRBJ2-7; TRBD2 is the table's D call and was not checked against the DNA. 11 amino acids form the CDR3, both terminal residues included. Germline V lookup: CDR1 SGHAT, CDR2 FQNNGV. The CDR3 is CGNSSASSLEY.

Remarks on this clonotype: A much larger clone is a single base away; this may be a read error. The chain couples TRBV10-3 to TRBJ2-7, with 8 bases lining up with TRBD2. CDR3 length: 13 residues. Germline V gives CDR1 ENHRY, CDR2 SYGVKD. The V and J ends lost 7 bases and 6 bases, in that order; junction bases with no gene match: 8. CDR3 sequence reads: CAIKRAGAGEQYF. The CDR3 coding sequence is TGTGCCATCAAACGAGCGGGAGCAGGCGAGCAGTACTTC.

On this clonotype: A read error may produce the germline difference seen at one junction end. The CDR3 sequence: CNALRDHIEQFF. The DNA for the CDR3 is TGTAACGCCCTAAGGGACCACATTGAGCAGTTCTTC. This chain joins TRBV29-1 and TRBJ2-1; tentatively, D is TRBD1 or TRBD2 (5 bases each). The germline CDR1 and CDR2 sequences are SQVTM and ANQGSEA. This CDR3 has 12 amino acids.

A word on this clonotype: The junction does not match germline at one end; this may be a read error. The J gene is TRBJ2-3, the V gene TRBV11-3; D perhaps matches TRBD2 (6 bases). The CDR3 has 14 residues. Germline V gene lookup returns CDR1 SGHNT and CDR2 YENEEA. This CDR3 reads CASSFYSGTDTQSF. DNA for the CDR3: TGTGCCAGCAGCTTCTATAGCGGCACAGATACGCAGAGTTTT.

Concerning this clonotype: A read error may produce the germline difference seen at one junction end. The rearrangement uses TRBV4-2 and TRBJ2-7; no clear D gene. Germline V gene lookup returns CDR1 LGHNA and CDR2 YNFKEQ. CDR3 size: 14 residues. The CDR3 spells CGSSLGPYVYDQYF. DNA of the CDR3: TGTGGCAGCAGCTTAGGGCCCTATGTCTACGACCAGTACTTC.

Remarks on this clonotype: One end of the junction fails to match germline, which may point to a read error. The V and J genes are TRBV11-2 and TRBJ2-5; 9 bases align to TRBD1. Germline CDR1 SGHAT, CDR2 FQNNGV. The CDR3 spans 17 residues. CDR3 coding DNA: TGTGCCAGCAGCTCAGGCCCCCCAGGACAGGGGTGGGAGACCCGGTACTTC. Protein product: CASSSGPPGQGWETRYF.

On this clonotype: No conserved phenylalanine or tryptophan is present at the end of the CDR3, so a read error is the likely explanation. V and J are TRBV7-8 and TRBJ2-7, with 9 positions matching TRBD1. Germline V gives CDR1 SGHVS, CDR2 FQNEAQ. The CDR3 consists of 13 residues. The CDR3 nucleotides read TGTACCAGTGGACAGGGGCGCGCCTACAAGCAGTACTAC. As protein: CTSGQGRAYKQYY.

The chain employs TRBV12-3 or TRBV12-4 and TRBJ2-5; D might be TRBD2 (6 bases). The CDR3 has 15 amino acids. Trimming shortened V by 6 bases and J by 9 bases, and 23 bases separated the two germline ends. CDR3 bases: TGTGCCAGCAGGACCTACCCCGGGAGCGAAAAGGCCCAGTACTTC. It translates to CASRTYPGSEKAQYF.

V gene TRBV6-6 combines with J gene TRBJ2-7, with D unclear. This CDR3 is 14 amino acids long. From germline, CDR1 is MNHNY and CDR2 SVGAGI (reference sequence). The CDR3 sequence is CAIQIVVGPYEQYF. DNA of the CDR3: TGTGCTATCCAAATCGTGGTAGGGCCCTACGAGCAGTACTTC.

This clonotype was seen repeatedly, ten times or more. Germline and junction disagree at one end, which may indicate a read error. The V call is TRBV20-1, the J call TRBJ2-1, with D maybe TRBD1 (6 bases). This CDR3 is 11 amino acids long. Germline CDR1 DFQATT, CDR2 SNEGSKA (reference sequence). The CDR3 DNA reads TGCAGTGCCAGAGGGGGCAATGAGCAGTTCTTC. It specifies CSARGGNEQFF.

This clonotype came up once. Compared with germline, one end of the junction differs, possibly owing to a read error. This chain connects TRBV11-2 to TRBJ1-1, with no clear D. Germline V gives CDR1 SGHAT, CDR2 FQNNGV. The CDR3 sequence is 15 residues long. The CDR3 protein is CAGSPRFLMNTEAFF. The CDR3 coding sequence is TGTGCCGGCAGCCCCCGGTTCTTAATGAACACTGAAGCTTTCTTC. Variable domain in full (rest from reference TRBV11-2 and TRBJ1-1): EAGVAQSPRYKIIEKRQSVAFWCNPISGHATLYWYQQILGQGPKLLIQFQNNGVVDDSQLPKDRFSAERLKGVDSTLKIQPAKLEDSAVYLCAGSPRFLMNTEAFFGQGTRLTVV.

The CDR3 nucleotides read TGTGCCAGCAGCAACTCCCTAGGGGTCGGGAGCGGCACCGGGGAGCTGTTTTTT. Its protein is CASSNSLGVGSGTGELFF. This sequence joins TRBV6-5 and TRBJ2-2; D possibly corresponds to TRBD2 (6 bases). V was cut by 6 bases and J by 4 bases, with 24 bases left in between. Germline assignment: CDR1 MNHEY and CDR2 SVGAGI. The CDR3 consists of 18 residues.

The chain couples TRBV11-2 to TRBJ2-1; tentatively, D is TRBD1 (5 bases). Germline V gene sequence: CDR1 SGHAT, CDR2 FQNNGV. This CDR3 spans 17 amino acids. The V end lost 4 bases, the J end lost 3 bases, and 19 bases lay between the germline ends. CDR3 amino acids: CASSYRPRQRFYNEQFF. The CDR3 nucleotides read TGTGCCAGCAGCTACCGACCGAGACAGAGATTCTACAATGAGCAGTTCTTC.

Remarks on this clonotype: A much bigger clone sits one base away, suggesting this may be a read error. The conserved closing phenylalanine or tryptophan is absent in this CDR3, likely reflecting a read error. V is TRBV7-8 and J is TRBJ2-1; D gene unclear. CDR3 length equals 14 residues. Germline V gene lookup returns CDR1 SGHVS and CDR2 FQNEAQ. In nucleotides, the CDR3 is TGTGCCGGCAGCCTACGGACGGAGCTCAATGAGCAGTTCCTC. The encoded protein is CAGSLRTELNEQFL.

By its share, this clonotype is medium-sized. The genes are TRBV4-1 and TRBJ2-2; the D gene is possibly TRBD1 (6 bases). This CDR3 region has 15 residues. V lost 0 bases, J lost 5 bases, and 10 bases lay in between. Germline V CDR1 and CDR2: MGHRA, YSYEKL. The chain's CDR3 is CASSQDPGATGELFF. CDR3 DNA sequence: TGCGCCAGCAGCCAAGATCCAGGGGCGACCGGGGAGCTGTTTTTT.

A note on this clonotype: A much larger clone is a single base away; this may be a read error. The rearrangement uses TRBV4-1 and TRBJ2-3; D gene ambiguous. The CDR3 is 14 amino acids. Germline CDR1 and CDR2: MGHRA and YSYEKL. Trimming removed 3 bases at V and 3 bases at J, with 10 bases between. CDR3 amino acids: CASSQIIGTDTQYF. CDR3 DNA sequence: TGCGCCAGCAGCCAGATAATCGGAACAGATACGCAGTATTTT.

V usage is TRBV11-2 and J usage is TRBJ2-3; 8 positions agree with TRBD1. V gave up 8 bases and J gave up 5 bases; unmatched junction bases: 9. Germline V gives CDR1 SGHAT, CDR2 FQNNGV. The CDR3 covers 14 residues. DNA for the CDR3: TGTGCCAGCCGTCTGGACAGGGAGGTAGATACGCAGTATTTT. Translation: CASRLDREVDTQYF.

Worth noting for this clonotype: One end of the junction does not line up with germline, which may come from a read error. J is TRBJ2-2 and V is TRBV11-1; D is possibly TRBD2 (6 bases). Germline V lookup: CDR1 SGHAT, CDR2 FQDESV (reference sequence). The CDR3 contains 16 residues. The CDR3 spells CASSLVGDTNTGGLFF. Here the CDR3 DNA reads TGTGCCAGCAGCTTAGTGGGGGATACGAATACCGGGGGGCTGTTTTTT.

Comment on this clonotype: An end of the junction differs from the germline gene, which may be a read error. This chain connects TRBV11-3 to TRBJ1-1; D uncertain. From germline, CDR1 is SGHNT and CDR2 YENEEA. This CDR3 has 16 residues. The CDR3 DNA reads as TGTGCCAGTAGCTTAGTCGGGGAATACCGGAACACTGAAGCTATCTTT. Its protein is CASSLVGEYRNTEAIF.

This clonotype occurred many times. V is TRBV6-2 or TRBV6-3 and J is TRBJ2-3; 11 positions match TRBD2. This CDR3 region has 17 residues. Trimming removed 5 bases from V and 4 bases from J; junction bases left unmatched: 11. Germline CDR1 reads MNHEY; CDR2 reads SVGEGT. The DNA of the CDR3 is TGTGCCAGCAGTACGACTCAACTAGCGGGAGTTGCAGATACGCAGTATTTT. Its translation is CASSTTQLAGVADTQYF.

On this clonotype: The CDR3 carries no conserved terminal phenylalanine or tryptophan, so it likely arises from a read error. The CDR3 coding sequence is TGTGCCCGCAGCACCCAGGGAATGGGGGGCTACACCTAC. As protein: CARSTQGMGGYTY. The rearrangement uses TRBV5-4 and TRBJ1-2; D may be TRBD1 (5 bases). CDR1 is SGHNT, CDR2 YYREEE, per germline (reference sequence). This CDR3 spans 13 amino acids.

For this clonotype: It is likely a read error, because the conserved phenylalanine at the end of the CDR3 is missing. The limits of the CDR3 on the DNA are not certain, so only TCRdb's listed CDR3 is given. This chain links TRBV5-4 with TRBJ2-2. Germline lookup yields CDR1 SGHNT and CDR2 YYREEE (reference sequence). Inclusive of both ends, the CDR3 amounts to 14 amino acids. CDR3 region: CASSPVNTHRELVV.